One sample yielded the 23 T cell receptor beta chains listed below, sequenced in a study of T cell repertoires in cytomegalovirus infection. TCRdb independently ran MiXCR on the reads; one entry per CDR3 protein. The repertoire holds about 450,000 distinct CDR3 sequences, with roughly a third as singletons. Sequencing was performed on PBMCs. The receptor set was obtained from a human donor in good health (CMV status not recorded). Some clones in this sample may be carry-over from other donors' samples.

This clonotype was picked up a small number of times. The rearrangement joins TRBV6-1 to TRBJ2-3; no clear D gene. Trimming removed 6 bases at V and 4 bases at J, with 14 bases between. Germline CDR1 is MNHNS and CDR2 is SASEGT. The CDR3 runs to 14 residues. The CDR3 spells CASRRQSNADTQYF. The CDR3 nucleotides read TGTGCCAGCAGGCGACAATCCAACGCAGATACGCAGTATTTT.

The rearrangement joins TRBV5-6 to TRBJ1-5; D not resolved. The CDR3 is made up of 13 amino acids. In germline, CDR1 is SGHDT, CDR2 YYEEEE. The V and J ends lost 5 bases and 9 bases respectively, with 15 bases between them. CDR3 nucleotide sequence: TGTGCCAGCAGTGGTGGCTTAGACTCGCCCCAGCATTTT. It translates to CASSGGLDSPQHF.

This clonotype occurred a few times. Just one base apart from a much larger clone, this may be a read error. The J gene is TRBJ2-5, the V gene TRBV28; 11 nucleotides match TRBD2. The V gene's germline CDR1 is MDHEN and CDR2 SYDVKM. Trimming at V came to 5 bases and at J to 1 base, leaving 6 bases not matched to a gene. This CDR3 has 16 amino acids. The CDR3 coding sequence is TGTGCCAGCAGTAGAGGGACTAGCGGATCCCAAGAGACCCAGTACTTC. This translates into CASSRGTSGSQETQYF.

This clonotype showed up just a few times. The chain couples TRBV12-3 or TRBV12-4 to TRBJ1-5, with D possibly matching TRBD1 (5 bases). The CDR3 has 20 amino acids. Trimming removed 1 base at V and 1 base at J, with 23 bases between. The CDR3 spells CASSLGGVGRVGGSNQPQHF. CDR3 coding DNA: TGTGCCAGCAGTTTAGGGGGGGTGGGCAGGGTGGGAGGAAGCAATCAGCCCCAGCATTTT.

For this clonotype: This likely comes from a read error, as the CDR3 has no conserved phenylalanine or tryptophan at its end. This sequence joins TRBV7-8 and TRBJ2-7, with 10 bases identical to TRBD2. With V trimmed by 3 bases and J by 2 bases, 4 bases remained unmatched. This CDR3 region has 15 residues. In germline, CDR1 is SGHVS, CDR2 FQNEAQ. CDR3 amino acids: CASSFGLADTYEQYS. CDR3 DNA sequence: TGTGCCAGCAGCTTTGGACTAGCGGACACCTACGAGCAGTACTCC.

This clonotype was recorded a few times. This chain joins TRBV12-3 or TRBV12-4 and TRBJ2-7, with a possible D match to TRBD2 (6 bases). This CDR3 is built from 13 residues. The ends were cut back, 6 bases at V and 3 bases at J, with 12 bases in the middle. The CDR3 nucleotides read TGTGCCAGCAGCAGCGGGTTCTTCTACGAGCAGTACTTC. This codes for CASSSGFFYEQYF.

This clonotype was picked up many times. The V call is TRBV4-2, the J call TRBJ2-1; tentatively, D is TRBD2 (6 bases). Germline values: CDR1 LGHNA, CDR2 YNFKEQ. This CDR3 is 16 amino acids long. Trimming shortened V by 1 base and J by 7 bases, and 17 bases separated the two germline ends. The CDR3 DNA is TGTGCCAGCAGCCAAGTTATTAGCGGACCTTCTAATGAGCAGTTCTTC. This gives the protein CASSQVISGPSNEQFF.

This clonotype occurred a few times. The gene calls are TRBV4-3 and TRBJ2-5; a weak D match, TRBD1 (5 bases). CDR3 length: 15 residues. Trimming removed 2 bases from V and 2 bases from J, with 12 bases in between. In germline, CDR1 is LGHNA, CDR2 YSLEER. Here the CDR3 reads CASSQPPGMQETQYF. The CDR3 region has the DNA TGCGCCAGCAGCCAACCTCCAGGGATGCAAGAGACCCAGTACTTC.

The chain combines TRBV29-1 with TRBJ1-2; TRBD1 matches 9 bases. V shed 3 bases and J 7 bases; nucleotides not matched to a gene: 12. The CDR3 loop spans 15 amino acids. Germline V gene sequence: CDR1 SQVTM, CDR2 ANQGSEA. CDR3 loop: CSVDGQGIGFGGYTF. CDR3 in DNA: TGCAGCGTTGATGGACAGGGGATTGGGTTTGGTGGCTACACCTTC. The whole variable domain, remainder taken from reference TRBV29-1 and TRBJ1-2, is SAVISQKPSRDICQRGTSLTIQCQVDSQVTMMFWYRQQPGQSLTLIATANQGSEATYESGFVIDKFPISRPNLTFSTLTVSNMSPEDSSIYLCSVDGQGIGFGGYTFGSGTRLTVV.

The gene calls are TRBV11-2 and TRBJ2-2; weak D call: TRBD1 (6 bases). V was pared by 3 bases and J by 8 bases, with 10 bases between. This CDR3 has 13 amino acids. Germline CDR1 and CDR2: SGHAT and FQNNGV. CDR3: CASSFQGTGELFF. For the CDR3, the DNA is TGTGCCAGCAGCTTCCAGGGGACGGGGGAGCTGTTTTTT.

The chain is built from TRBV18 and TRBJ1-2, with TRBD1 as a possible D gene (5 bases). The length of the CDR3 is 16 residues. V was cut by 1 base and J by 3 bases, with 15 bases left in between. Looked up from germline, CDR1 is KGHSH and CDR2 is LQKENI. CDR3 sequence (DNA): TGTGCCAGCTCACCACAAGGAGGGGTTTGGGACTATGGCTACACCTTC. Its protein product is CASSPQGGVWDYGYTF.

This chain joins TRBV7-8 and TRBJ1-1; weak D call: TRBD1 (5 bases). Germline V CDR1 and CDR2: SGHVS, FQNEAQ. The CDR3 has 12 amino acids. Trimming shortened V by 5 bases and J by 7 bases, and 11 bases separated the two germline ends. Here the CDR3 reads CASSPGTNEAFF. The CDR3, as DNA: TGTGCCAGCAGCCCGGGGACCAATGAAGCTTTCTTT.

This chain connects TRBV7-6 to TRBJ2-1; D gene unclear. Germline V gives CDR1 SGHVS, CDR2 FNYEAQ. The CDR3 has 19 residues. V was cut by 2 bases and J by 0 bases, with 20 bases left in between. The CDR3, as DNA: TGTGCCAGCAGCTTAAATGGTGTGGCTATCGAGAGCTCCTACAATGAGCAGTTCTTC. This encodes CASSLNGVAIESSYNEQFF.

The chain has TRBV7-9 and TRBJ1-1; D unresolved. Trimming removed 5 bases from V and 11 bases from J, with 21 bases in between. CDR3 size: 14 residues. From germline, CDR1 is SEHNR and CDR2 FQNEAQ (reference sequence). The CDR3 sequence is CASSPPSGRAPAFF. The CDR3 region has the DNA TGTGCCAGCAGCCCACCCTCGGGCCGAGCTCCGGCTTTCTTT.

This clonotype was found a few times. The V call is TRBV11-2, the J call TRBJ1-1; no reliable D call. CDR1 is SGHAT and CDR2 is FQNNGV in the germline V gene. The CDR3 runs 12 residues. The V end was cut by 1 base, the J end by 10 bases, with 10 bases between. The chain's CDR3 is CASSLVSSGAFF. For the CDR3, the DNA is TGTGCCAGCAGCTTAGTATCCAGTGGAGCTTTCTTT.

For this clonotype: Since the CDR3 does not end with the conserved phenylalanine or tryptophan, this likely comes from a read error. The DNA is left out, because the CDR3 cannot be placed on it with certainty; the CDR3 is given as TCRdb lists it. This chain joins TRBV7-8 and TRBJ2-5. The length of the CDR3 is 12 amino acids, counting both ends. The germline V gene has CDR1 SGHVS and CDR2 FQNEAQ. The CDR3 protein is CASSLFWATHYL.

This clonotype was seen a few times. The J gene is TRBJ1-1, the V gene TRBV12-3 or TRBV12-4; D perhaps matches TRBD1 (6 bases). V lost 7 bases and J 6 bases, leaving 15 bases between the germline ends. CDR3 length: 13 amino acids. Here the CDR3 reads CASTSGRGAEAFF. CDR3 in DNA: TGTGCCAGCACCTCCGGCAGGGGCGCTGAAGCTTTCTTT.

This clonotype was picked up a small number of times. The chain employs TRBV6-1 and TRBJ1-1; D call uncertain. Germline V gene lookup returns CDR1 MNHNS and CDR2 SASEGT. Deletions cut 7 bases from V and 6 bases from J, with 18 bases between. The CDR3 covers 14 residues. The CDR3 DNA sequence: TGTGCCAGCAAGGGAGGAGTCACGGAGCCTGAAGCTTTCTTT. Its translation is CASKGGVTEPEAFF.

This chain connects TRBV11-2 to TRBJ1-2; TRBD1 might be the D (6 bases). V lost 4 bases, J lost 4 bases, and 19 bases lay in between. CDR1 SGHAT and CDR2 FQNNGV come from the germline V gene. The CDR3 has 16 amino acids. This CDR3 is CASSWGPDPKLYGYTF. The CDR3 DNA follows: TGTGCCAGCAGCTGGGGGCCCGACCCTAAACTCTATGGCTACACCTTC.

For this clonotype: At one end, the junction sequence differs from germline, possibly due to a read error. The chain's CDR3 is CASSLETARSYNSPLPF. The CDR3 nucleotides read TGTGCCAGCAGCTTAGAGACAGCCCGCTCCTATAATTCACCCCTCCCATTT. This chain links TRBV7-2 with TRBJ1-6, with TRBD1 as a possible D gene (5 bases). The length of the CDR3 is 17 residues. In germline, CDR1 is SGHTA, CDR2 FQGNSA.

The chain carries TRBV15 and TRBJ2-5; D is possibly TRBD2 (6 bases). The CDR3 spans 16 residues. CDR1 is LNHNV, CDR2 YYDKDF, per germline (reference sequence). Trimming shortened V by 0 bases and J by 3 bases, and 14 bases separated the two germline ends. CDR3 DNA sequence: TGTGCCACCAGCAGAGATCGCGGGACTTCAAAAGAGACCCAGTACTTC. Its protein is CATSRDRGTSKETQYF.

The gene calls are TRBV7-2 and TRBJ2-3; D may be TRBD1 or TRBD2 (6 bases each). V shed 0 bases and J shed 2 bases, with 12 bases lying between them. CDR1 is SGHTA and CDR2 is FQGNSA in the germline V gene. The CDR3 totals 16 residues. CDR3 sequence: CASSLARGGNTDTQYF. CDR3 DNA: TGTGCCAGCAGCTTAGCCAGAGGGGGGAACACAGATACGCAGTATTTT.

This clonotype has ten or more counts. The genes are TRBV7-9 and TRBJ1-5; tentative D call: TRBD1 (5 bases). This CDR3 has 13 residues. CDR1 is SEHNR, CDR2 FQNEAQ, per germline (reference sequence). V lost 2 bases, J lost 4 bases, and 6 bases lay in between. For the CDR3, the DNA is TGTGCCAGCAGCTTACCAGGGAATCAGCCCCAGCATTTT. It is translated as CASSLPGNQPQHF.